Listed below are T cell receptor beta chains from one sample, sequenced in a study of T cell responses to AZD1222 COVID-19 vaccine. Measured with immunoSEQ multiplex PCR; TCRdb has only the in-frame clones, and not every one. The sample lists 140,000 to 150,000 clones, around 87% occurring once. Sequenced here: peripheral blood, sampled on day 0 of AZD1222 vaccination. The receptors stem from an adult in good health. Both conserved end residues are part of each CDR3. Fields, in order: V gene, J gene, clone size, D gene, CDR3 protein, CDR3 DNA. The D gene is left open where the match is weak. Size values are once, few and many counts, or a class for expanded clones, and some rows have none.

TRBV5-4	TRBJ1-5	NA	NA	CASRGHNQPQHF	TGTGCCAGCAGGGGGCACAATCAGCCCCAGCATTTT
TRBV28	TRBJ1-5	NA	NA	CASSLWQGSSQPQHF	TGTGCCAGCAGTTTATGGCAGGGGAGCTCTCAGCCCCAGCATTTT
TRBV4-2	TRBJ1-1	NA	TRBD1	CASSPRTGWTEAFF	TGTGCCAGCAGCCCCCGGACAGGCTGGACTGAAGCTTTCTTT
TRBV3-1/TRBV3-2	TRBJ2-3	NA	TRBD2	CASSQNPSGGDTQYF	TGTGCCAGCAGCCAAAACCCTAGCGGGGGGGATACGCAGTATTTT
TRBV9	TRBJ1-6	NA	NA	CASSVVSGSNSPLHF	TGTGCCAGCAGCGTAGTATCGGGGTCTAATTCACCCCTCCACTTT
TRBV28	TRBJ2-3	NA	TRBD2	CASSPSGRGSADTQYF	TGTGCCAGCAGTCCCTCGGGGAGGGGTAGCGCAGATACGCAGTATTTT
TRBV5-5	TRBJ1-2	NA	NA	CASSLAPTGGNYGYTF	TGTGCCAGCAGCCTAGCTCCGACAGGCGGTAACTATGGCTACACCTTC
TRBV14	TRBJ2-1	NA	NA	CASRRAGGYNEQFF	TGTGCCAGCAGAAGAGCAGGGGGGTACAATGAGCAGTTCTTC
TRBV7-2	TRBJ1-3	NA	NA	CASSFLAGVGNTIYF	TGTGCCAGCAGCTTCCTCGCAGGGGTAGGAAACACCATATATTTT
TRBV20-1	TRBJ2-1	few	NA	CSASGNYNEQFF	TGCAGTGCTAGTGGGAATTACAATGAGCAGTTCTTC
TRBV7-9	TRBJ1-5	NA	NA	CASSLRGSNQPQHF	TGTGCCAGCAGCTTAAGGGGTAGCAATCAGCCCCAGCATTTT
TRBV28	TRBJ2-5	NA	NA	CASSRLVSGARGETQYF	TGTGCCAGCAGTCGACTAGTTTCCGGAGCCCGTGGGGAGACCCAGTACTTC
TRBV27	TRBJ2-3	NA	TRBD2	CASSLGRTSGRPRLGWADTQYF	TGTGCCAGCAGTTTGGGACGGACTAGCGGCCGACCCAGACTGGGTTGGGCAGATACGCAGTATTTT
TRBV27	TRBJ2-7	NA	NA	CASSLGFRGQIPYEQYF	TGTGCCAGCAGTTTAGGGTTCCGGGGTCAAATACCCTACGAGCAGTACTTC
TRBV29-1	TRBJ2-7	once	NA	CSVEGAVTYEQYF	TGCAGCGTTGAGGGTGCGGTAACCTACGAGCAGTACTTC
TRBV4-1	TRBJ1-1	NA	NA	CASSNGPRGQEAFF	TGCGCCAGCAGCAACGGGCCACGAGGCCAAGAAGCTTTCTTT
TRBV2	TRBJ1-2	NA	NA	CASSEGSGRVGSSYTF	TGTGCCAGCAGTGAAGGTTCGGGCAGGGTAGGGTCGAGCTACACCTTC
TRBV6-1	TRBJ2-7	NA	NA	CASSEILGGSYEQYF	TGTGCCAGCAGTGAAATCCTGGGGGGCTCCTACGAGCAGTACTTC
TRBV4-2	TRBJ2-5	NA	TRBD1	CASSQGDSQETQYF	TGTGCCAGCAGCCAAGGGGACAGCCAAGAGACCCAGTACTTC
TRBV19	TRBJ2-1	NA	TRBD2	CASSTIWASGGVKQFF	TGTGCCAGTAGTACAATATGGGCTAGCGGGGGAGTTAAGCAGTTCTTC
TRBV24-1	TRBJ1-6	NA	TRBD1	CATRDRDNSPLHF	TGTGCCACCAGAGACAGGGACAATTCACCCCTCCACTTT
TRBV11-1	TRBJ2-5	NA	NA	CASSAILGGKETQYF	TGTGCCAGCAGCGCAATCTTAGGGGGTAAAGAGACCCAGTACTTC
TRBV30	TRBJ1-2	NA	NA	CAWSVRPGSNYGYTF	TGTGCCTGGAGTGTACGGCCAGGATCAAACTATGGCTACACCTTC
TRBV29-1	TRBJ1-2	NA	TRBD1	CSVEDLDRVNYGYTF	TGCAGCGTTGAAGACTTGGACAGGGTTAACTATGGCTACACCTTC
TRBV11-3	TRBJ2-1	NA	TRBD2	CASSLGTSGKIGWNEQFF	TGTGCCAGCAGCTTAGGGACTAGCGGGAAGATAGGTTGGAATGAGCAGTTCTTC
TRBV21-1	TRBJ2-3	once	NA	CASSKWLGQATDTQYF	TGTGCCAGCAGCAAATGGCTGGGACAGGCCACAGATACGCAGTATTTT
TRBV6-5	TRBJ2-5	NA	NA	CASTSSETQYF	TGTGCCAGCACCAGCTCAGAGACCCAGTACTTC
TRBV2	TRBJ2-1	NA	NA	CASRKQGRSYNEQFF	TGTGCCAGCAGAAAACAGGGGAGGTCCTACAATGAGCAGTTCTTC
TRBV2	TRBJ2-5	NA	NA	CASRESGPQYF	TGTGCCAGCAGAGAAAGTGGGCCCCAGTACTTC
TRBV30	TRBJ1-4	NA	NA	CAWSASSLPEKLFF	TGTGCCTGGAGTGCTTCCTCTTTGCCTGAAAAACTGTTTTTT
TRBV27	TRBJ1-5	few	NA	CASSLGYSNQPQHF	TGTGCCAGCAGTTTGGGGTATAGCAATCAGCCCCAGCATTTT
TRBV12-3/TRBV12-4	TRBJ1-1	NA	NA	CASRKRDNTEAFF	TGTGCCAGCAGGAAACGGGACAACACTGAAGCTTTCTTT
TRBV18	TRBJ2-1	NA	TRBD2	CASSQNLAGANNEQFF	TGTGCCAGCTCGCAGAACCTAGCGGGGGCAAACAATGAGCAGTTCTTC
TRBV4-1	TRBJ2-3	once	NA	CASSHQGLERPNTQYF	TGCGCCAGCAGCCATCAAGGGCTCGAGCGGCCGAATACGCAGTATTTT
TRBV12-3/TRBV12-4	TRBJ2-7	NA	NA	CASGGHRRSEQYF	TGTGCCAGCGGGGGACACCGTCGTTCCGAGCAGTACTTC
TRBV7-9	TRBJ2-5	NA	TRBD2	CASRRSGGEKETQYF	TGTGCCAGCAGACGTAGCGGGGGAGAGAAAGAGACCCAGTACTTC
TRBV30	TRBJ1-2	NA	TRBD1	CAWSVRVRDRGGLNYGYTF	TGTGCCTGGAGTGTACGAGTACGGGACAGGGGAGGCCTTAACTATGGCTACACCTTC